Listed below are T cell receptor beta chains from one sample, sequenced in a study of blood T cells in healthy people across ages. TCRdb processed the 5' RACE reads anew with MiXCR; each CDR3 protein has one entry. The sample includes 1.5 million to 2 million distinct CDR3 sequences, about 30% seen only once; the top ten take more than 6%. What was sequenced was blood. The origin of the receptors is a woman younger than 45 in good health. CDR3s include the opening cysteine and the closing phenylalanine or tryptophan. The D gene is left open where the match is weak. Only some rows state a clone size, as once, few, many or a class for expanded clones.

abundance	d_gene	v_gene	j_gene	CDR3aa	CDR3nt
many	TRBD1	TRBV20-1	TRBJ2-3	CSARDREYTQYF	TGCAGTGCCCGTGACAGGGAATATACGCAGTATTTT
.	.	TRBV12-3/TRBV12-4	TRBJ2-7	CASSPSGLLYEQYF	TGTGCCAGCAGTCCATCGGGACTCCTCTACGAGCAGTACTTC
few	.	TRBV20-1	TRBJ2-5	CSAEVKTGGTQYF	TGCAGTGCTGAGGTTAAGACCGGGGGGACCCAGTACTTC
few	TRBD1	TRBV5-1	TRBJ1-4	CASSLQGAANEKLFF	TGCGCCAGCAGCTTACAGGGGGCGGCTAATGAAAAACTGTTTTTT
many	TRBD1	TRBV5-1	TRBJ2-7	CASRKQGVLTYEQYF	TGCGCCAGCAGAAAACAGGGGGTATTGACCTACGAGCAGTACTTC
few	.	TRBV11-2	TRBJ2-5	CASSLAPSGHQETQYF	TGTGCCAGCAGCTTAGCACCATCGGGACACCAAGAGACCCAGTACTTC
few	TRBD2	TRBV5-6	TRBJ2-1	CASSGSGRRHEQFF	TGTGCCAGCAGCGGTAGCGGGAGGCGTCATGAGCAGTTCTTC
few	.	TRBV5-5	TRBJ2-6	CASSLGGAGSGANVLTF	TGTGCCAGCAGCTTGGGAGGCGCGGGCTCTGGGGCCAACGTCCTGACTTTC
.	TRBD1	TRBV5-1	TRBJ2-7	CASSWDSRYEQYF	TGCGCCAGCAGCTGGGACAGTAGGTACGAGCAGTACTTC
.	.	TRBV7-2	TRBJ1-5	CASSRGDRYNQPQHF	TGTGCCAGCAGTCGAGGCGACAGATACAATCAGCCCCAGCATTTT
.	.	TRBV11-2	TRBJ1-6	CASSYLAEAGSPLHF	TGTGCCAGCAGCTACCTTGCCGAGGCAGGTTCACCCCTCCACTTT
few	TRBD2	TRBV7-9	TRBJ2-7	CASSLAGTSRGEQYF	TGTGCCAGCAGCTTAGCGGGGACTAGTCGCGGCGAGCAGTACTTC
few	.	TRBV10-3	TRBJ2-6	CTISEHSSGANVLTF	TGTACCATCAGTGAACACAGCTCTGGGGCCAACGTCCTGACTTTC
.	TRBD1	TRBV7-2	TRBJ1-3	CASSFTGTGLGDTIYF	TGTGCCAGCAGCTTCACCGGGACAGGGCTTGGAGACACCATATATTTT
.	TRBD1	TRBV28	TRBJ1-5	CASSLVTGNQPQHF	TGTGCCAGCAGTTTGGTGACAGGGAATCAGCCCCAGCATTTT
.	.	TRBV6-5	TRBJ1-2	CASSFGPQTYGYTF	TGTGCCAGCAGTTTTGGGCCCCAGACCTATGGCTACACCTTC
.	.	TRBV20-1	TRBJ1-1	CSARYGTEAFF	TGCAGTGCACGCTACGGCACGGAAGCTTTCTTT
.	.	TRBV3-1	TRBJ2-7	CASGQDRRGTYEQYF	TGTGCCAGCGGCCAAGATCGACGGGGGACCTACGAGCAGTACTTC
.	.	TRBV7-9	TRBJ2-1	CASSGGLVEVAFF	TGTGCCAGCAGCGGGGGCCTAGTCGAAGTCGCGTTCTTC
.	.	TRBV6-5	TRBJ1-1	CASSYYPGWTGNTEAFF	TGTGCCAGCAGTTACTACCCAGGGTGGACTGGGAACACTGAAGCTTTCTTT
few	TRBD1	TRBV5-1	TRBJ1-2	CASSLGQEDYYGYTF	TGCGCCAGCAGCCTGGGACAGGAAGACTACTATGGCTACACCTTC
few	TRBD1	TRBV6-6	TRBJ2-5	CASSYRSGTGEETQYF	TGTGCCAGCAGTTACCGATCCGGGACAGGGGAAGAGACCCAGTACTTC
few	TRBD2	TRBV5-1	TRBJ2-3	CASSGVAGANTDTQYF	TGCGCCAGCAGCGGGGTAGCGGGGGCTAACACAGATACGCAGTATTTT
many	TRBD1	TRBV5-1	TRBJ2-7	CASSRGQGTTYEQYF	TGCGCCAGCAGCCGGGGACAGGGAACAACCTACGAGCAGTACTTC
.	.	TRBV15	TRBJ2-1	CATSRDLGREQFF	TGTGCCACCAGCAGAGATCTGGGGCGGGAGCAGTTCTTC
few	TRBD2	TRBV4-1	TRBJ2-3	CASSQGTSGRDTQYF	TGCGCCAGCAGCCAAGGGACTAGCGGGAGAGATACGCAGTATTTT
few	.	TRBV3-1	TRBJ1-6	CARSLLGQNNSPLHF	TGTGCCCGCAGCCTTCTAGGACAGAATAATTCACCCCTCCACTTT
.	.	TRBV20-1	TRBJ1-5	CSAREAPMGNQPQHF	TGCAGTGCTAGAGAGGCCCCCATGGGCAATCAGCCCCAGCATTTT
.	.	TRBV6-2/TRBV6-3	TRBJ2-3	CASSVVGLGRGYTDTQYF	TGTGCCAGCAGCGTTGTCGGCCTGGGCCGGGGGTACACAGATACGCAGTATTTT
.	TRBD2	TRBV12-3/TRBV12-4	TRBJ2-1	CASSFERGGYNEQCF	TGTGCCAGCAGTTTCGAGCGGGGGGGGTACAATGAGCAGTGCTTC
.	.	TRBV6-5	TRBJ1-5	CASKLTPQGNQPQHF	TGTGCCAGCAAGCTGACCCCACAGGGTAATCAGCCCCAGCATTTT
.	.	TRBV6-2/TRBV6-3	TRBJ2-2	CASKVVAPNTGELFF	TGTGCCAGCAAGGTAGTAGCCCCGAACACAGGGGAGCTGTTTTTT
many	TRBD2	TRBV12-3/TRBV12-4	TRBJ2-1	CASASGSIGQFF	TGTGCCAGCGCTAGCGGGAGTATCGGACAGTTCTTC
.	.	TRBV7-2	TRBJ2-6	CARSLGGANVLTF	TGTGCCCGCAGCTTAGGTGGGGCCAACGTCCTGACTTTC
.	.	TRBV7-2	TRBJ1-2	CASSLQGSNSGYTF	TGTGCCAGCAGCTTACAGGGCAGCAACTCTGGCTACACCTTC
few	TRBD1	TRBV12-3/TRBV12-4	TRBJ2-6	CASRNRDRDPGANVLTF	TGTGCCAGCAGAAACCGGGACAGGGATCCTGGGGCCAACGTCCTGACTTTC
few	TRBD1	TRBV7-6	TRBJ1-1	CASSADSGGGGNEAFF	TGTGCCAGCAGCGCAGACAGCGGAGGGGGCGGAAATGAAGCTTTCTTT
.	TRBD1	TRBV20-1	TRBJ2-7	CSAGTGTGAYEQYF	TGCAGTGCAGGAACCGGGACAGGCGCCTACGAGCAGTACTTC
.	.	TRBV20-1	TRBJ2-1	CSARGRTKYNEQFF	TGCAGTGCTAGAGGCAGAACAAAGTACAATGAGCAGTTCTTC
many	.	TRBV20-1	TRBJ2-1	CSGLASSYNEQFF	TGCAGTGGCCTCGCGAGCTCCTACAATGAGCAGTTCTTC
many	TRBD2	TRBV29-1	TRBJ2-1	CSVEERLAGGRNEQFF	TGCAGCGTTGAAGAGCGTTTAGCGGGAGGACGGAATGAGCAGTTCTTC
few	.	TRBV2	TRBJ2-7	CASREGPLSYEQYF	TGTGCCAGCAGGGAGGGACCGCTATCCTACGAGCAGTACTTC
few	.	TRBV18	TRBJ1-4	CASSPGTREEKLFF	TGTGCCAGCTCACCAGGGACACGGGAGGAAAAACTGTTTTTT
few	.	TRBV3-1	TRBJ2-4	CASSSSGMNIQYF	TGTGCCAGCAGCTCCAGTGGTATGAACATTCAGTACTTC
few	.	TRBV20-1	TRBJ2-2	CSASTGSGTGELFF	TGCAGTGCTAGCACAGGGTCCGGCACCGGGGAGCTGTTTTTT
few	TRBD2	TRBV20-1	TRBJ2-7	CSASPGLVGYEQYF	TGCAGTGCTAGTCCGGGACTAGTTGGCTACGAGCAGTACTTC
.	.	TRBV30	TRBJ2-1	CAWRLAQYNEQFF	TGTGCCTGGAGACTAGCACAGTACAATGAGCAGTTCTTC
.	TRBD1	TRBV12-3/TRBV12-4	TRBJ2-5	CASTSRGQGSEETQYF	TGTGCCAGCACCTCAAGGGGACAGGGGTCCGAGGAGACCCAGTACTTC
.	.	TRBV5-1	TRBJ2-1	CASSPRESGYNEQFF	TGCGCCAGCAGCCCCCGGGAGTCAGGCTACAATGAGCAGTTCTTC
.	TRBD2	TRBV3-1	TRBJ2-5	CASSRSGTSGGFQETQYF	TGTGCCAGCAGCCGATCCGGGACTAGCGGGGGTTTCCAAGAGACCCAGTACTTC
.	.	TRBV20-1	TRBJ1-1	CSARNPMGTEAFF	TGCAGTGCTAGAAACCCGATGGGCACTGAAGCTTTCTTT
.	TRBD2	TRBV4-1	TRBJ2-1	CASSQSRLAGGPGEQFF	TGCGCCAGCAGCCAAAGCAGACTAGCGGGAGGGCCCGGTGAGCAGTTCTTC
many	TRBD2	TRBV7-6	TRBJ2-7	CASSLGRSSGASYEQYF	TGTGCCAGCAGCTTGGGGAGGTCTAGCGGGGCCTCTTACGAGCAGTACTTC
few	.	TRBV29-1	TRBJ2-7	CSVQTVIKSYEQYF	TGCAGCGTGCAGACCGTTATCAAGTCCTACGAGCAGTACTTC
.	.	TRBV12-3/TRBV12-4	TRBJ1-5	CASSLGFEGPFRYSNQPQHF	TGTGCCAGCAGTTTAGGATTTGAAGGCCCCTTCCGTTATAGCAATCAGCCCCAGCATTTT
.	.	TRBV4-2	TRBJ2-5	CASSQELVLETQYF	TGTGCCAGCAGCCAAGAACTAGTACTTGAGACCCAGTACTTC
.	.	TRBV12-3/TRBV12-4	TRBJ2-3	CASSQQSQNTDTQYF	TGTGCCAGCAGTCAACAGTCGCAGAACACAGATACGCAGTATTTT
few	TRBD1	TRBV2	TRBJ1-2	CASSEGQSHGYTF	TGTGCCAGCAGTGAGGGACAGAGCCATGGCTACACCTTC
many	.	TRBV6-6	TRBJ1-5	CASSFGGYSNQPQHF	TGTGCCAGCAGTTTTGGAGGTTATAGCAATCAGCCCCAGCATTTT